The 16 T cell receptor beta chains below come from one sample, sequenced in a study of T cell responses to AZD1222 COVID-19 vaccine. Profiling relied on immunoSEQ multiplex PCR, and the TCRdb table lists in-frame clones only, not all of them. The sample shows 110,000 to 150,000 clones, about 93% of them seen only once. The sequences come from peripheral blood, collected on day 0 of AZD1222 vaccination. Receptors were obtained from an adult in good health.

The chain has TRBV4-1 and TRBJ1-2, with 7 bases lining up with TRBD1. Looked up from germline, CDR1 is MGHRA and CDR2 is YSYEKL. V lost 0 bases, J lost 2 bases, and 3 bases stayed unmatched. This CDR3 is built from 15 residues. The CDR3, as DNA: TGCGCCAGCAGCCAAGACCGGACAGGAAACTATGGCTACACCTTC. Residues: CASSQDRTGNYGYTF.

V is TRBV18 and J is TRBJ1-6, with 7 bases aligning to TRBD1. V trimming: 0 bases; J trimming: 6 bases; junction bases outside the gene matches: 2. Germline V CDR1 and CDR2: KGHSH, LQKENI. The CDR3 has 15 amino acids. The DNA of the CDR3 is TGTGCCAGCTCACCACCGGCAGGGGGTAATTCACCCCTCCACTTT. It encodes CASSPPAGGNSPLHF.

The rearrangement joins TRBV11-2 to TRBJ2-4; 10 bases match TRBD2. The J segment lost 3 bases and the V segment lost 5 bases, leaving 4 bases of the junction unmatched. Germline assignment: CDR1 SGHAT and CDR2 FQNNGV. The length of the CDR3 is 15 residues. The CDR3 is CASSRIAGGKNIQYF. Written as DNA, the CDR3 is TGTGCCAGCAGCAGAATAGCGGGAGGCAAAAACATTCAGTACTTC.

This chain joins TRBV6-2 or TRBV6-3 and TRBJ1-2; D is undetermined. Germline lookup yields CDR1 MNHEY and CDR2 SVGEGT. The germline V and J ends were trimmed by 2 bases and 8 bases, with 12 bases remaining between them. This CDR3 is 13 amino acids long. In DNA, the CDR3 is TGTGCCAGCAGTTACAGGGAAATCGGGGGCTACACCTTC. This codes for CASSYREIGGYTF.

The J gene is TRBJ2-2, the V gene TRBV5-4; TRBD2 matches 12 bases. CDR1 is SGHNT and CDR2 is YYREEE in the germline V gene (reference sequence). The CDR3 runs 16 residues. Trimming at V came to 4 bases and at J to 7 bases, leaving 8 bases not matched to a gene. This chain's CDR3 is CASSPTSGSSVGELFF. CDR3 bases: TGTGCCAGCAGCCCGACTAGCGGGAGTTCGGTCGGGGAGCTGTTTTTT.

As concerns this clone: Other DNA variants within this sample encode the same CDR3. The genes are TRBV6-5 and TRBJ1-1; a weak D match, TRBD1 (5 bases). Trimming removed 0 bases at V and 1 base at J, with 9 bases between. The CDR3 loop spans 15 amino acids. Looked up from germline, CDR1 is MNHEY and CDR2 is SVGAGI. The CDR3 bases are TGTGCCAGCAGTTACTCAGGGACGGGGAACACTGAAGCTTTCTTT. Translated, it gives CASSYSGTGNTEAFF.

The chain joins TRBV6-1 to TRBJ2-1; D is possibly TRBD1 (6 bases). V gave up 1 base and J gave up 1 base, with 8 bases separating them. Germline V CDR1 and CDR2: MNHNS, SASEGT. CDR3 length equals 15 residues. The chain's CDR3 is CASSEDRESYNEQFF. The CDR3 coding sequence is TGTGCCAGCAGTGAAGACAGGGAATCCTACAATGAGCAGTTCTTC.

The chain recombines TRBV3-1 (or the pseudogene TRBV3-2) with TRBJ2-7; 16 bases match TRBD2. The CDR3 sequence is 18 residues long. Germline assignment: CDR1 LGHDT and CDR2 YNNKEL (reference sequence). V shed 4 bases and J 3 bases; nucleotides not matched to a gene: 9. The CDR3 DNA sequence: TGTGCCAGCAGCCCACCCGGGACTAGCGGGAGGGCCTTCTACGAGCAGTACTTC. It encodes CASSPPGTSGRAFYEQYF.

The chain carries TRBV6-5 and TRBJ2-7; the D is unclear. The CDR3 covers 14 residues. In germline, CDR1 is MNHEY, CDR2 SVGAGI. The CDR3 DNA is TGTGCGAGCGATTATGGCGGCCCATCCTACGAGCAGTACTTC. This translates into CASDYGGPSYEQYF.

The chain couples TRBV24-1 to TRBJ1-5, with TRBD1 matching over 8 bases. This CDR3 region has 16 residues. The germline V gene has CDR1 KGHDR and CDR2 SFDVKD. The V and J ends lost 0 bases and 3 bases, in that order; junction bases with no gene match: 3. Written as DNA, the CDR3 is TGTGCCACCAGTGATTTGGGGACAGGAGACAATCAGCCCCAGCATTTT. This codes for CATSDLGTGDNQPQHF.

The chain couples TRBV10-3 to TRBJ2-2; no clear D. CDR3 length: 16 residues. Germline V gene sequence: CDR1 ENHRY, CDR2 SYGVKD. V dropped 0 bases and J dropped 1 base, with 9 bases sitting between them. CDR3 sequence (DNA): TGTGCCATCAGTGAGTCGAATAAGGGGAACACCGGGGAGCTGTTTTTT. This encodes CAISESNKGNTGELFF.

The chain uses TRBV20-1 and TRBJ1-1; no firm D call. Trimming removed 6 bases at V and 6 bases at J, with 11 bases between. Germline assignment: CDR1 DFQATT and CDR2 SNEGSKA (reference sequence). The length of the CDR3 is 11 residues. CDR3 nucleotides: TGCAGTGCCATACGAGGTGCTGAAGCTTTCTTT. It yields the protein CSAIRGAEAFF.

This clone came up a few times. The CDR3 bases are TGTGCCAGCAGCTTGGACAGGGGGCTAGATCAGCCCCAGCATTTT. Its translation is CASSLDRGLDQPQHF. This chain connects TRBV5-4 to TRBJ1-5, with 9 bases fitting TRBD1. The ends lost 0 bases at V and 5 bases at J; junction bases unmatched: 3. The V gene's germline CDR1 is SGHNT and CDR2 YYREEE (reference sequence). The CDR3 is 15 amino acids.

This chain connects TRBV29-1 to TRBJ2-2; D unclear. Germline V CDR1 and CDR2: SQVTM, ANQGSEA. The CDR3 is 12 amino acids. V was pared by 1 base and J by 1 base, with 1 base between. The CDR3: CSVEGNTGELFF. In nucleotides, the CDR3 is TGCAGCGTTGAAGGGAACACCGGGGAGCTGTTTTTT.

This chain connects TRBV6-5 to TRBJ1-3; no clear D. V was pared by 6 bases and J by 0 bases, with 12 bases between. Germline CDR1 and CDR2: MNHEY and SVGAGI. The CDR3 loop spans 15 amino acids. The CDR3 region has the DNA TGTGCCAGCAGAACTGGACTTATCTCTGGAAACACCATATATTTT. Its protein is CASRTGLISGNTIYF.

The V call is TRBV9, the J call TRBJ1-6; D is possibly TRBD1 (6 bases). The CDR3 is 15 residues long. Trimming removed 4 bases from V and 7 bases from J, with 15 bases in between. The germline CDR1 and CDR2 sequences are SGDLS and YYNGEE. This CDR3 is CASSPRQDGNSPLHF. The CDR3 DNA reads as TGTGCCAGCAGCCCCAGACAGGACGGGAATTCACCCCTCCACTTT.